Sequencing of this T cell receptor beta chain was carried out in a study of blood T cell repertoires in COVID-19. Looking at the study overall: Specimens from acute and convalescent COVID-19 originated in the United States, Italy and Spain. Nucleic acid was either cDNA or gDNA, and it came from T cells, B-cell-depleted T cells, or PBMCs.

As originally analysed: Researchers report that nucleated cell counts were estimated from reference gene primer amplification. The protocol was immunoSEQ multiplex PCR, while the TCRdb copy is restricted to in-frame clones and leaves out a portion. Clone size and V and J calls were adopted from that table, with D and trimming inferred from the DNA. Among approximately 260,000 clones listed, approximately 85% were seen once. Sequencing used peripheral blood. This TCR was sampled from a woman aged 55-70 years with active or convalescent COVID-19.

Here the CDR3 DNA reads TGTGCCAGCAGCTTAGCGCGACAGCCAAAGAATGAAAAACTGTTTTTT. This sequence encodes CASSLARQPKNEKLFF. The chain joins TRBV7-8 to TRBJ1-4; D perhaps matches TRBD1 (5 bases). Germline V CDR1 and CDR2: SGHVS, FQNEAQ. Trimming removed 0 bases from V and 5 bases from J, with 13 bases in between. The CDR3 contains 16 residues.